The 18 T cell receptor beta chains below come from one sample, sequenced in a study of yellow fever vaccine responses in identical twins. Each CDR3 protein is one row after TCRdb ran MiXCR on the RT-PCR reads. The sample consists of over 10,000 distinct CDR3 sequences, about four fifths of them appearing once. The sample in question was T cells from blood (PBMCs), unsorted or a sorted subset (not recorded which), obtained before or after yellow fever vaccination (not recorded which). Receptors originate from a young woman who received the yellow fever vaccine.

The CDR3 region is CSVGGAGGNTIYF. The CDR3 DNA sequence: TGCAGCGTTGGGGGGGCAGGGGGAAACACCATATATTTT. The chain links TRBV29-1 to TRBJ1-3; maybe TRBD1 (6 bases). Germline lookup yields CDR1 SQVTM and CDR2 ANQGSEA. The CDR3 length is 13 residues. Trimming pared 4 bases from V and 4 bases from J, leaving 11 bases between.

The table lists this clonotype with a few counts. The rearrangement joins TRBV4-1 to TRBJ1-5; D not certain. CDR3 length equals 15 residues. The V gene's germline CDR1 is MGHRA and CDR2 YSYEKL. The germline V and J ends were trimmed by 4 bases and 0 bases, with 10 bases remaining between them. The CDR3: CASSPVGYSNQPQHF. The DNA for the CDR3 is TGCGCCAGCAGCCCAGTGGGCTATAGCAATCAGCCCCAGCATTTT.

The chain links TRBV2 to TRBJ2-1, with TRBD2 matching over 11 bases. Unmatched junction bases numbered 1, after V lost 6 bases and J lost 3 bases. Germline V gene sequence: CDR1 SNHLY, CDR2 FYNNEI. CDR3 length equals 14 residues. DNA for the CDR3: TGTGCCAGCAGGACTAGCGGGGACTACAATGAGCAGTTCTTC. This encodes CASRTSGDYNEQFF.

In its sample, this clonotype was seen once. The chain employs TRBV20-1 and TRBJ2-5, with 8 bases aligning to TRBD1. CDR1 is DFQATT and CDR2 is SNEGSKA in the germline V gene (reference sequence). This CDR3 has 12 amino acids. After removal of 5 bases from V and 5 bases from J, the junction contained 4 bases not matched to a gene. CDR3 nucleotide sequence: TGCAGTGCTCAACGACAGGGGGAGACCCAGTACTTC. It codes for CSAQRQGETQYF.

This sequence joins TRBV11-2 and TRBJ2-7; 10 bases are shared with TRBD1. Trimming at V came to 5 bases and at J to 6 bases, leaving 7 bases not matched to a gene. The CDR3 extends over 14 amino acids. Germline V gene lookup returns CDR1 SGHAT and CDR2 FQNNGV. The CDR3 is CASSQTGGDGEQYF. In nucleotides, the CDR3 is TGTGCCAGCAGCCAGACAGGGGGCGACGGCGAGCAGTACTTC.

The chain couples TRBV23-1 to TRBJ2-1, with 11 bases that match TRBD2. TRBV23-1 is treated as an ORF (open reading frame) with a function not yet certain. V lost 7 bases, J lost 7 bases, and 9 bases stayed unmatched. This CDR3 has 15 residues. CDR3 in DNA: TGCGCCAGCACTACACGACTAGCGGGAAGGAATGAGCAGTTCTTC. As protein: CASTTRLAGRNEQFF.

The chain links TRBV2 to TRBJ1-1; D remains unclear. Deletions cut 6 bases from V and 4 bases from J, with 9 bases between. Germline CDR1 is SNHLY and CDR2 is FYNNEI. This CDR3 is 12 amino acids long. CDR3 coding DNA: TGTGCCAGCAGCCCCCGGGCCACTGAAGCTTTCTTT. It codes for CASSPRATEAFF.

This chain connects TRBV7-9 to TRBJ2-1, with D possibly being TRBD2 (6 bases). Trimming removed 5 bases at V and 7 bases at J, with 15 bases between. This CDR3 region has 14 residues. Looked up from germline, CDR1 is SEHNR and CDR2 is FQNEAQ (reference sequence). CDR3 coding DNA: TGTGCCAGCAGCCGCACGGGAGAGGCGAATGAGCAGTTCTTC. Translated, it gives CASSRTGEANEQFF.

V gene TRBV4-1 combines with J gene TRBJ2-7; TRBD2 agrees at 13 bases. The germline V gene encodes CDR1 MGHRA and CDR2 YSYEKL. Trimming removed 1 base from V and 1 base from J; junction bases left unmatched: 4. The CDR3 loop spans 17 amino acids. The CDR3 DNA reads TGCGCCAGCAGCCAAGCACTAGCGGGAGGGCCTTCCTACGAGCAGTACTTC. This gives the protein CASSQALAGGPSYEQYF.

This clonotype occurred once. This chain links TRBV7-9 with TRBJ1-1; no clear D. V was pared by 8 bases and J by 3 bases, with 28 bases between. The CDR3 consists of 18 residues. The V gene's germline CDR1 is SEHNR and CDR2 FQNEAQ (reference sequence). For the CDR3, the DNA is TGTGCCAGCCGTTTGTGGGGAATTGGGGATGTAGGGTACACTGAAGCTTTCTTT. Translated, it gives CASRLWGIGDVGYTEAFF.

This chain uses TRBV4-1 with TRBJ2-1, with 9 positions matching TRBD1. This CDR3 comprises 17 residues. CDR1 and CDR2 (germline): MGHRA, YSYEKL. With 4 bases clipped from V and 0 bases from J, the junction kept 7 bases outside the gene matches. The CDR3 loop is CASSLRQGGLSYNEQFF. The CDR3 nucleotides are TGCGCCAGCAGCCTACGACAGGGGGGCCTCTCCTACAATGAGCAGTTCTTC.

CDR3 sequence: CASSLLAGKNEQYF. CDR3 bases: TGTGCCAGCAGCTTACTAGCGGGTAAGAACGAGCAGTACTTC. The genes are TRBV11-3 and TRBJ2-7; 8 bases agree with TRBD2. This CDR3 region has 14 residues. The junction had 5 bases not matched to a gene; V was cut back by 2 bases and J by 5 bases. Germline V gene lookup returns CDR1 SGHNT and CDR2 YENEEA.

The DNA of the CDR3 is TGTGCCAGCAGCCCGCGCTCCTCCTACAATGAGCAGTTCTTC. Translating gives CASSPRSSYNEQFF. V usage is TRBV11-3 and J usage is TRBJ2-1, with D hard to call. Deletions cut 5 bases from V and 0 bases from J, with 8 bases between. The CDR3 extends over 14 amino acids. Germline CDR1 is SGHNT and CDR2 is YENEEA.

This clonotype was picked up one time. V is TRBV20-1 and J is TRBJ1-5, with D possibly being TRBD1 (6 bases). The CDR3 spans 13 residues. V was pared by 3 bases and J by 2 bases, with 8 bases between. The germline V gene encodes CDR1 DFQATT and CDR2 SNEGSKA (reference sequence). CDR3 sequence: CSARGGGNQPQHF. The CDR3 DNA reads as TGCAGTGCTAGGGGGGGCGGCAATCAGCCCCAGCATTTT.

This clonotype has a single count. This chain connects TRBV13 to TRBJ2-1, with 9 bases identical to TRBD1. The germline V gene has CDR1 PRHDT and CDR2 FYEKMQ (reference sequence). This CDR3 region has 16 residues. V shed 6 bases, J shed 0 bases, and the junction held 6 bases outside the gene matches. CDR3 sequence (DNA): TGTGCCAGCAGGCACAGGGGGCAAAGCTCCTACAATGAGCAGTTCTTC. Residues: CASRHRGQSSYNEQFF.

V is TRBV18 and J is TRBJ2-3, with D perhaps being TRBD1 or TRBD2 (5 bases each). Trimming removed 3 bases at V and 0 bases at J, with 7 bases between. The germline gives CDR1 KGHSH, CDR2 LQKENI. The CDR3 runs to 14 residues. Written as DNA, the CDR3 is TGTGCCAGCTCACCCGGGACGAGCACAGATACGCAGTATTTT. Protein product: CASSPGTSTDTQYF.

The J gene is TRBJ2-1, the V gene TRBV25-1, with a weak D call TRBD2 (6 bases). Germline CDR1 and CDR2: MGHDK and SYGVNS. The length of the CDR3 is 16 residues. Trimming took off 7 bases at V and 2 bases at J, with 18 bases between the two ends. The CDR3 nucleotides read TGTGCCAGCAACGATAGAGTGGGGGGAACCTACAATGAGCAGTTCTTC. Its translation: CASNDRVGGTYNEQFF. The complete variable domain, with remaining parts taken from reference TRBV25-1 and TRBJ2-1, reads EADIYQTPRYLVIGTGKKITLECSQTMGHDKMYWYQQDPGMELHLIHYSYGVNSTEKGDLSSESTVSRIRTEHFPLTLESARPSHTSQYLCASNDRVGGTYNEQFFGPGTRLTVL.

This chain links TRBV20-1 with TRBJ2-1, with a tentative D call TRBD1 (6 bases). The CDR3 extends over 12 amino acids. Per the germline V gene, CDR1 is DFQATT and CDR2 is SNEGSKA (reference sequence). Trimming left V 6 bases short and J 4 bases short, with 10 bases between. The CDR3 nucleotides read TGCAGTGCGAGGACAGAGTACAATGAGCAGTTCTTC. Translating gives CSARTEYNEQFF.